This TCR beta chain was profiled in a study of spatial heterogeneity in lung cancer. The CDR3 has 12 residues. Germline V gene sequence: CDR1 SGHAT, CDR2 FQNNGV. Trimming took 6 bases from V and 7 from J; bases not matched to a gene: 6. This clonotype appeared many times. TCRdb called the 5' RACE reads again in MiXCR, with one record for every CDR3 protein. The table records approximately 25,000 distinct CDR3 sequences, 3.3% of them present only once. Time point: sample taken at primary tumor resection. Here the sequenced sample was PBMCs, taken at surgery. The sequence was obtained from a female donor with early-stage non-small cell lung cancer. This sequence joins TRBV11-2 and TRBJ2-7, with TRBD2 matching over 7 bases. The CDR3 protein is CASRSGTEEQYF. CDR3 coding DNA: TGTGCCAGCAGAAGCGGGACTGAAGAGCAGTACTTC.